Sequencing of this TCR beta chain was carried out in a study of cytomegalovirus exposure and HLA in healthy donors. General study points: The authors later linked a missense DCLRE1C variant to TCR beta V- and J-gene trimming.

This clone has only a few counts. Its target is not known. The PCR used 60 Vbeta and 13 Jbeta primers. Assay used: immunoSEQ multiplex PCR; TCRdb lists only in-frame clones, some missing. The sample carries roughly 200,000 clones, about 9.4% recorded once. CDR1 LNHNV and CDR2 YYDKDF come from the germline V gene (reference sequence). This CDR3 is 16 amino acids long. V lost 6 bases and J lost 4; bases outside the gene matches: 11. The sample comprised PBMCs. The clonotype was recovered from a woman in her twenties or thirties in good health and CMV-seropositive. V and J are TRBV15 and TRBJ2-3, with 9 positions matching TRBD1. The CDR3 is CATSSPGQGGADTQYF. CDR3 coding DNA: TGTGCCACCAGTTCACCGGGACAGGGAGGTGCAGATACGCAGTATTTT.